The 20 T cell receptor beta chains reported below all come from one sample, sequenced in a study of molecular identifiers for immune sequencing clone quantification. MiXCR, run by TCRdb on the PCR reads, gives a single entry per CDR3 protein. The data show approximately 500,000 distinct CDR3 sequences, about 25% seen once. The sequencing input was naive CD8+ T cells from blood, with Jurkat cell RNA spiked in. The subset denotes: FACS-sorted CD8+CD4-CCR7+CD45RA+ naive T cells. The receptors originated from a human donor in good health. Some libraries in this study had Jurkat cell RNA spiked in.

The gene calls are TRBV21-1 and TRBJ1-5; TRBD1, the D gene given by the table, was not confirmed from the DNA. TRBV21-1 has pseudogene status. CDR3 length equals 16 residues. CDR3 bases: TGTGCCAGCAGCAATAGCTGGGACAGGGGGTTCCAGCCCCAGCATTTT. It yields the protein CASSNSWDRGFQPQHF.

This clonotype was counted many times. V is TRBV5-4 and J is TRBJ2-3, with D possibly matching TRBD1 (5 bases). Germline CDR1 SGHNT, CDR2 YYREEE (reference sequence). Trimming took 2 bases from V and 4 from J, leaving 8 bases between them. This CDR3 has 13 residues. The CDR3 DNA sequence: TGTGCCAGCAGCTTTAAGGGGTCAGATACGCAGTATTTT. Translating gives CASSFKGSDTQYF. The entire variable domain, with the rest obtained from reference TRBV5-4 and TRBJ2-3, is as follows: ETGVTQSPTHLIKTRGQQVTLRCSSQSGHNTVSWYQQALGQGPQFIFQYYREEENGRGNFPPRFSGLQFPNYSSELNVNALELDDSALYLCASSFKGSDTQYFGPGTRLTVL.

Comments on this clonotype: Given a much more abundant clone one base away, this may be a read error. The conserved phenylalanine or tryptophan is not found at the CDR3 terminus, so this likely reflects a read error. The V gene is TRBV5-1, the J gene TRBJ2-7; 8 bases agree with TRBD2. J gave up 4 bases and V 4 bases, and 7 bases lay outside the gene matches. The CDR3 is 14 residues long. Germline CDR1 reads SGHRS; CDR2 reads YFSETQ. The DNA for the CDR3 is TGCGCCAGCAGCCGCGGGGGGTCGGTTTACGAGCAGTACATC. The encoded protein is CASSRGGSVYEQYI.

Of note for this clonotype: This could be a read error, since a much larger clone is one nucleotide away. This chain uses TRBV6-2 or TRBV6-3 with TRBJ1-1, with D hard to call. Germline CDR1 MNHEY, CDR2 SVGEGT. This CDR3 contains 13 residues. CDR3: CVSSAKENIEAFF. The CDR3 DNA reads TGTGTCAGCAGTGCCAAGGAAAACATTGAAGCTTTCTTT.

The V and J genes are TRBV20-1 and TRBJ1-2, with unresolved D. The length of the CDR3 is 13 residues. The germline V gene has CDR1 DFQATT and CDR2 SNEGSKA (reference sequence). Trimming took off 6 bases at V and 1 base at J, with 12 bases between the two ends. The CDR3 loop reads CSARPPNNYGYTF. CDR3 bases: TGCAGTGCCCGACCCCCGAATAACTATGGCTACACCTTC.

A few counts support this clonotype. V and J are TRBV13 and TRBJ2-3, with 9 bases lining up with TRBD1. The V gene end was trimmed by 4 bases and the J gene end by 7 bases; junction bases not matched to a gene: 9. Per the germline V gene, CDR1 is PRHDT and CDR2 is FYEKMQ (reference sequence). The CDR3 runs to 15 residues. The CDR3 is CASSSGTGIGNTQYF. CDR3 DNA: TGTGCCAGCAGCTCTGGGACAGGGATAGGAAATACGCAGTATTTT.

The table lists this clonotype with a few counts. The chain employs TRBV5-1 and TRBJ2-7; D is possibly TRBD1 or TRBD2 (5 bases each). Germline V gene lookup returns CDR1 SGHRS and CDR2 YFSETQ. This CDR3 comprises 16 residues. Trimming took off 4 bases at V and 2 bases at J, with 19 bases between the two ends. CDR3: CASSTLTRDPTYEQYF. The CDR3 DNA follows: TGCGCCAGCAGCACCTTAACAAGGGACCCCACCTACGAGCAGTACTTC.

Only a few counts were recorded for this clonotype. The chain joins TRBV6-6 to TRBJ2-7, with TRBD1 matching 9 bases. Germline CDR1 reads MNHNY; CDR2 reads SVGAGI (reference sequence). The CDR3 consists of 17 residues. The J segment lost 5 bases and the V segment lost 3 bases, leaving 14 bases of the junction unmatched. CDR3 protein: CASSYSFSGTGSNEQYF. DNA of the CDR3: TGTGCCAGCAGTTATTCTTTTTCCGGGACAGGGTCCAACGAGCAGTACTTC.

CDR3 nucleotides: TGTGCCAGTAGTTTCCACGTGGACAGGGCCCACTACGAGCAGTACTTC. Translating it yields CASSFHVDRAHYEQYF. J is TRBJ2-7 and V is TRBV19; 8 bases map to TRBD1. The CDR3 length is 16 residues. CDR1 is LNHDA, CDR2 SQIVND, per germline (reference sequence). Losses at the gene ends were 5 bases for V and 3 bases for J; bases not matched to a gene: 12.

The chain recombines TRBV7-3 with TRBJ2-3, with 9 bases identical to TRBD1. The V segment lost 0 bases and the J segment 4 bases; nucleotides outside the gene matches: 5. This CDR3 region has 16 residues. Germline V gene lookup returns CDR1 SGHTA and CDR2 FQGTGA. The CDR3 region has the DNA TGTGCCAGCAGCTTAACTAGGACAGGGGTATCAGATACGCAGTATTTT. Amino acids: CASSLTRTGVSDTQYF.

Turning to this clonotype: A read error is possible here, since a much larger clone lies one base away. This chain connects TRBV28 to TRBJ2-7, with 8 bases matching TRBD2. CDR1 and CDR2 (germline): MDHEN, SYDVKM. There are 13 residues in the CDR3. The CDR3 sequence: CASSPAGDYAQYF. The CDR3 region has the DNA TGTGCCAGCAGCCCAGCGGGAGACTACGCGCAGTACTTC. The variable domain in full, with the rest retrieved from reference TRBV28 and TRBJ2-7, is DVKVTQSSRYLVKRTGEKVFLECVQDMDHENMFWYRQDPGLGLRLIYFSYDVKMKEKGDIPEGYSVSREKKERFSLILESASTNQTSMYLCASSPAGDYAQYFGPGTRLTVT.

This clonotype showed up many times. V is TRBV12-3 or TRBV12-4 and J is TRBJ2-3; tentatively, D is TRBD2 (6 bases). The CDR3 is made up of 14 amino acids. V was shortened by 3 bases and J by 2 bases, with 9 bases between the two germline ends. For the CDR3, the DNA is TGTGCCAGCAGTTTGGCGGGGCTCACAGATACGCAGTATTTT. This sequence encodes CASSLAGLTDTQYF.

To note about this clonotype: One end of the junction fails to match germline, which may point to a read error. This sequence joins TRBV20-1 and TRBJ2-7; D gene unclear. The CDR3 length is 14 residues. The germline V gene has CDR1 DFQATT and CDR2 SNEGSKA (reference sequence). The CDR3 DNA sequence: TGCAGTGCTAGAGATCTGGCAGCGACCTACGAGCGGTACTTC. Protein sequence: CSARDLAATYERYF.

The J gene is TRBJ2-7, the V gene TRBV19, with D perhaps matching TRBD1 (5 bases). CDR1 and CDR2 (germline): LNHDA, SQIVND (reference sequence). This CDR3 is built from 13 residues. V lost 6 bases and J lost 3, with 12 bases in between. The CDR3 here is CASSYNTGYEQYF. CDR3 coding DNA: TGTGCCAGTAGCTATAATACAGGCTACGAGCAGTACTTC.

This clonotype was recorded at least ten times. One end of the junction does not line up with germline, which may come from a read error. The rearrangement uses TRBV28 and TRBJ2-7; 7 nucleotides align to TRBD1. CDR1 and CDR2 from the germline V gene are MDHEN and SYDVKM. This CDR3 region has 11 residues. The CDR3 sequence is CASSLGGQTNF. The CDR3 nucleotides read TGTGCCAGCAGTTTAGGGGGACAGACAAACTTC. Together with reference TRBV28 and TRBJ2-7, the CDR3 gives the full variable domain: DVKVTQSSRYLVKRTGEKVFLECVQDMDHENMFWYRQDPGLGLRLIYFSYDVKMKEKGDIPEGYSVSREKKERFSLILESASTNQTSMYLCASSLGGQTNFGPGTRLTVT.

This clonotype was recorded at least ten times. This chain uses TRBV11-2 with TRBJ2-3; 9 bases are shared with TRBD1. Germline V lookup: CDR1 SGHAT, CDR2 FQNNGV. The V segment lost 5 bases and the J segment 4 bases; nucleotides outside the gene matches: 4. This CDR3 has 14 amino acids. The CDR3 sequence: CASSLWTGADTQYF. The CDR3 region has the DNA TGTGCCAGCAGCCTATGGACAGGGGCAGATACGCAGTATTTT.

This clonotype was detected a few times. V gene TRBV7-9 combines with J gene TRBJ1-2, with a weak D call TRBD1 (5 bases). V lost 5 bases, J lost 5 bases, and 21 bases lay in between. The CDR3 has 16 amino acids. Germline CDR1 SEHNR, CDR2 FQNEAQ (reference sequence). This CDR3 reads CASSETLDIFGYGYTF. CDR3 DNA sequence: TGTGCCAGCAGCGAGACGCTGGACATCTTTGGGTATGGCTACACCTTC.

For this clonotype: Given a much more abundant clone one base away, this may be a read error. The chain combines TRBV5-1 with TRBJ2-7; maybe TRBD1 (6 bases). Germline CDR1 is SGHRS and CDR2 is YFSETQ. This CDR3 region has 15 residues. Deletions cut 6 bases from V and 1 base from J, with 17 bases between. The CDR3 sequence: CASNPGHQPSYEQYF. CDR3 in DNA: TGCGCCAGCAACCCGGGACACCAACCTTCCTACGAGCAGTACTTC. The full variable domain, its missing parts supplied by reference TRBV5-1 and TRBJ2-7, is KAGVTQTPRYLIKTRGQQVTLSCSPISGHRSVSWYQQTPGQGLQFLFEYFSETQRNKGNFPGRFSGRQFSNSRSEMNVSTLELGDSALYLCASNPGHQPSYEQYFGPGTRLTVT.

The V gene is TRBV30, the J gene TRBJ2-3; D uncertain. CDR1 is GTSNPN and CDR2 is SVGIG in the germline V gene (reference sequence). CDR3 length equals 14 residues. V gave up 1 base and J gave up 2 bases, with 10 bases separating them. The CDR3 loop reads CAWSGGQSTDTQYF. CDR3 coding DNA: TGTGCCTGGAGTGGTGGGCAGTCCACAGATACGCAGTATTTT. Combining the CDR3 with reference TRBV30 and TRBJ2-3 gives the whole variable domain SQTIHQWPATLVQPVGSPLSLECTVEGTSNPNLYWYRQAAGRGLQLLFYSVGIGQISSEVPQNLSASRPQDRQFILSSKKLLLSDSGFYLCAWSGGQSTDTQYFGPGTRLTVL.

The chain recombines TRBV6-2 or TRBV6-3 with TRBJ2-7, with no clear D. Germline V gene data show CDR1 as MNHEY and CDR2 as SVGEGT. V was trimmed by 6 bases and J by 2 bases, leaving 11 bases between them. CDR3 size: 13 residues. The CDR3 DNA follows: TGTGCCAGCAGGCGGCCCTACGCCTACGAGCAGTACTTC. Translated: CASRRPYAYEQYF.